Described below is a single T cell receptor beta chain sequence and its context. Preparing the TCRbeta library involved the use of unique molecular identifiers. TCRdb re-called the PCR reads with MiXCR, one entry per CDR3 protein. The table records approximately 590,000 distinct CDR3 sequences, about 10% of them present only once. These data originate in a study of T-cell reconstitution after alpha-beta-depleted transplantation in children. Trimming left V 5 bases short and J 4 bases short, with 9 bases between. Germline CDR1 SGHTA, CDR2 FQGNSA. The CDR3 runs to 13 residues. The TCR comes from a human donor who donated a stem cell graft to a child with acute myeloid leukemia. The sequencing used PBMCs from the stem cell graft donor, collected from the stem cell graft. V gene TRBV7-2 combines with J gene TRBJ1-5, with D hard to call. CDR3: CASSSDPNQPQHF. Written as DNA, the CDR3 is TGTGCCAGCAGCAGCGATCCAAATCAGCCCCAGCATTTT.